The entry that follows covers one T cell receptor (beta chain) sequence. This record comes from a study of blood T cell repertoires in COVID-19. Study-level information: The samples span acute and convalescent COVID-19 from the United States, Italy and Spain. T cells, B-cell-depleted T cells, or PBMCs provided the cDNA or gDNA that served as material.

How the authors handled the data: Amplification with reference gene primers provided the estimates of nucleated cell counts. Clones were read by immunoSEQ multiplex PCR, and TCRdb kept only the in-frame ones, dropping some. The V and J calls and the clone size are those of that table, but D and trimming were determined from the DNA. Of under 150,000 clones in the sample, roughly 85% were seen once. Sequences were obtained from peripheral blood. The TCR originated in an older woman with COVID-19, enrolled during active disease.

The CDR3 sequence: CASSEYTGIYGYTF. DNA of the CDR3: TGTGCCAGCAGTGAATATACGGGGATCTATGGCTACACCTTC. This sequence joins TRBV2 and TRBJ1-2, with D hard to call. This CDR3 has 14 residues. Trimming removed 2 bases from V and 4 bases from J, with 11 bases in between. Germline CDR1 reads SNHLY; CDR2 reads FYNNEI. The full variable domain, rest sourced from reference TRBV2 and TRBJ1-2, is EPEVTQTPSHQVTQMGQEVILRCVPISNHLYFYWYRQILGQKVEFLVSFYNNEISEKSEIFDDQFSVERPDGSNFTLKIRSTKLEDSAMYFCASSEYTGIYGYTFGSGTRLTVV.